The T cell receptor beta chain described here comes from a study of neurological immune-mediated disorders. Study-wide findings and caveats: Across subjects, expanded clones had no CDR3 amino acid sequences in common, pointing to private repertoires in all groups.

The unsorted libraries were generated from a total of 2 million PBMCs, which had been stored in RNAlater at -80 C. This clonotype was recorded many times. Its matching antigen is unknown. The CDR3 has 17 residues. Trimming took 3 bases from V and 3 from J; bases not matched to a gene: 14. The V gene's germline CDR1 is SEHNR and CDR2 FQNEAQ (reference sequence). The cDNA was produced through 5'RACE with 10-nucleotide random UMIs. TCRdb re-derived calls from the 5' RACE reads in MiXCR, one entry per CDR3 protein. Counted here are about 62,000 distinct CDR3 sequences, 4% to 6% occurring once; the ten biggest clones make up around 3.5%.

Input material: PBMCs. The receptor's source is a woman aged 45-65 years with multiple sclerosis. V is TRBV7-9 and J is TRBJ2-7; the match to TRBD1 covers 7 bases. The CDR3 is CASSFSPHGTAFYEQYF. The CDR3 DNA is TGTGCCAGCAGCTTTTCCCCCCATGGGACAGCCTTCTACGAGCAGTACTTC. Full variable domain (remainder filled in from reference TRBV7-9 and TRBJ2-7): DTGVSQNPRHKITKRGQNVTFRCDPISEHNRLYWYRQTLGQGPEFLTYFQNEAQLEKSRLLSDRFSAERPKGSFSTLEIQRTEQGDSAMYLCASSFSPHGTAFYEQYFGPGTRLTVT.